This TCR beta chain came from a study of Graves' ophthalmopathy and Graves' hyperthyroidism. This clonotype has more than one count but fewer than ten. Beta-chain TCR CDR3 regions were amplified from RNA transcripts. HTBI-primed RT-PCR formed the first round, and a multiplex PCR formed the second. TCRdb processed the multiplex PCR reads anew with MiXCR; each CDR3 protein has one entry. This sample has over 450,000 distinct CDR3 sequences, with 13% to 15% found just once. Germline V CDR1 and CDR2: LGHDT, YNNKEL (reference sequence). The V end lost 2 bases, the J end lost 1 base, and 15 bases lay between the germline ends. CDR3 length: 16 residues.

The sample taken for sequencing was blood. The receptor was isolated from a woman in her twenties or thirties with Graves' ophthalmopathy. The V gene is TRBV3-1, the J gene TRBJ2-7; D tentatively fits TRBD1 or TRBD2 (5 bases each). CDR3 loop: CASSQRERDLSYEQYF. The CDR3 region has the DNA TGTGCCAGCAGCCAACGGGAACGGGACCTATCCTACGAGCAGTACTTC.